The 18 T cell receptor beta chains below all came from one sample that was sequenced in a study of cytomegalovirus exposure and HLA in healthy donors. The PCR was carried out with 60 Vbeta primers and 13 Jbeta primers. This table comes from immunoSEQ multiplex PCR, and its TCRdb copy is limited to in-frame clones, with some not included. This table has 150,000 to 200,000 clones, 70% to 85% appearing once. Sequences were obtained from PBMCs. All receptors derive from a man in his thirties or forties in good health and CMV-seropositive.

The count of this clone is one. The chain joins TRBV30 to TRBJ2-2; possible D gene TRBD1, 6 bases. The CDR3 covers 13 residues. Germline values: CDR1 GTSNPN, CDR2 SVGIG (reference sequence). Trimming pared 1 base from V and 4 bases from J, leaving 7 bases between. In DNA form, the CDR3 reads TGTGCCTGGAGTGCCAGGGGCACCGGGGAGCTGTTTTTT. Translation gives CAWSARGTGELFF.

The CDR3 nucleotides are TGTGCCAGCAGTCCCGACAGGGAGTCCTACAATGAGCAGTTCTTC. Translation: CASSPDRESYNEQFF. V usage is TRBV27 and J usage is TRBJ2-1, with 7 bases fitting TRBD1. The germline V gene encodes CDR1 MNHEY and CDR2 SMNVEV (reference sequence). The CDR3 totals 15 residues. V lost 5 bases and J lost 1; bases outside the gene matches: 5.

V and J are TRBV18 and TRBJ1-6; 9 positions match TRBD1. The CDR3 contains 14 residues. V dropped 5 bases and J dropped 8; count of bases not matched to a gene: 4. CDR1 and CDR2 (germline): KGHSH, LQKENI. CDR3 coding DNA: TGTGCCAGCTCAACAGGGGGCGCGGATTCACCCCTCCACTTT. Its protein product is CASSTGGADSPLHF.

The genes are TRBV30 and TRBJ2-2; 8 nucleotides match TRBD2. Germline V gene lookup returns CDR1 GTSNPN and CDR2 SVGIG (reference sequence). This CDR3 is 15 amino acids long. V shed 0 bases and J 7 bases; nucleotides not matched to a gene: 7. The CDR3 DNA is TGTGCCTGGAGTGTAGTAGCGGGGAGACTCGGGGAGCTGTTTTTT. Its translation is CAWSVVAGRLGELFF.

V usage is TRBV7-2 and J usage is TRBJ2-7; perhaps TRBD1 as D (5 bases). The CDR3 covers 15 residues. The V gene's germline CDR1 is SGHTA and CDR2 FQGNSA. V was shortened by 1 base and J by 2 bases, with 12 bases between the two germline ends. The CDR3 nucleotides read TGTGCCAGCAGCTTAGTATCGGACACCCCCTACGAGCAGTACTTC. Translating gives CASSLVSDTPYEQYF.

As regards this clone: Other DNA variants within this sample encode the same CDR3. The chain couples TRBV28 to TRBJ1-3, with D perhaps TRBD1 (6 bases). This CDR3 has 15 residues. Germline V CDR1 and CDR2: MDHEN, SYDVKM. Trimming stripped 6 bases from V and 0 bases from J, with 12 bases between. CDR3 loop: CASRSTGSSGNTIYF. CDR3 nucleotides: TGTGCCAGCAGATCAACAGGGTCCTCTGGAAACACCATATATTTT. Together with reference TRBV28 and TRBJ1-3, the CDR3 gives the full variable domain: DVKVTQSSRYLVKRTGEKVFLECVQDMDHENMFWYRQDPGLGLRLIYFSYDVKMKEKGDIPEGYSVSREKKERFSLILESASTNQTSMYLCASRSTGSSGNTIYFGEGSWLTVV.

The chain has TRBV19 and TRBJ1-2, with D perhaps TRBD1 (6 bases). Looked up from germline, CDR1 is LNHDA and CDR2 is SQIVND (reference sequence). This CDR3 comprises 13 residues. V lost 4 bases, J lost 4 bases, and 10 bases lay in between. The CDR3 DNA is TGTGCCAGTAGTAGGGGGCCTGGCTATGGCTACACCTTC. Its translation: CASSRGPGYGYTF.

This clone has a handful of counts. The chain recombines TRBV7-8 with TRBJ2-7, with D possibly matching TRBD1 (5 bases). The germline CDR1 and CDR2 sequences are SGHVS and FQNEAQ. V was cut by 1 base and J by 2 bases, with 9 bases left in between. The CDR3 totals 14 residues. For the CDR3, the DNA is TGTGCCAGCAGCTTAGATCCAGGGACCTACGAGCAGTACTTC. As protein: CASSLDPGTYEQYF.

The V and J genes are TRBV7-6 and TRBJ2-7, with D perhaps matching TRBD1 (5 bases). Trimming removed 5 bases from V and 2 bases from J, with 13 bases in between. Germline loops: CDR1 SGHVS, CDR2 FNYEAQ. This CDR3 is 14 amino acids long. The CDR3 DNA is TGTGCCAGCAGCGTACAGGATAACGCCTACGAGCAGTACTTC. Protein product: CASSVQDNAYEQYF. The full variable domain, in which reference TRBV7-6 and TRBJ2-7 provide the parts outside the CDR3, is GAGVSQSPRYKVTKRGQDVALRCDPISGHVSLYWYRQALGQGPEFLTYFNYEAQQDKSGLPNDRFSAERPEGSISTLTIQRTEQRDSAMYRCASSVQDNAYEQYFGPGTRLTVT.

The sample holds one count of this clone. The chain employs TRBV5-4 and TRBJ2-7; TRBD1 matches at 7 bases. V trimming: 2 bases; J trimming: 2 bases; junction bases outside the gene matches: 4. Germline-derived CDR1 and CDR2 are SGHNT and YYREEE (reference sequence). The CDR3 spans 14 residues. The CDR3 DNA reads as TGTGCCAGCAGCTTCCGGGACAGTACCTACGAGCAGTACTTC. It is translated as CASSFRDSTYEQYF.

This clone has just one count. V gene TRBV7-9 combines with J gene TRBJ2-5, with TRBD1 matching over 10 bases. Germline V gene data show CDR1 as SEHNR and CDR2 as FQNEAQ (reference sequence). Germline trimming cut 5 bases from V and 5 bases from J; bases unmatched to any gene: 8. The CDR3 spans 15 residues. In nucleotides, the CDR3 is TGTGCCAGCAGCGGAAGACAGGGGGCCCAGGAGACCCAGTACTTC. It encodes CASSGRQGAQETQYF.

The chain has TRBV4-3 and TRBJ1-2; maybe TRBD1 (6 bases). The V end lost 1 base, the J end lost 7 bases, and 16 bases lay between the germline ends. Germline CDR1 and CDR2: LGHNA and YSLEER. There are 15 residues in the CDR3. The CDR3 DNA follows: TGCGCCAGCAGCCAAGCTGAGGGGGGGGCGGGTGGCTACACCTTC. As protein: CASSQAEGGAGGYTF.

The chain couples TRBV6-4 to TRBJ2-3, with D perhaps matching TRBD2 (6 bases). The CDR3 is 16 amino acids. Deletions cut 5 bases from V and 6 bases from J, with 21 bases between. Germline loops: CDR1 MRHNA, CDR2 SNTAGT. The DNA of the CDR3 is TGTGCCAGCAGTCCGGGACTCTTTACCTCTTTGGATACGCAGTATTTT. Its protein is CASSPGLFTSLDTQYF.

V gene TRBV7-9 combines with J gene TRBJ1-2; 8 bases map to TRBD1. The V gene end was trimmed by 1 base and the J gene end by 4 bases; junction bases not matched to a gene: 5. Germline CDR1 SEHNR, CDR2 FQNEAQ (reference sequence). The CDR3 is made up of 15 amino acids. CDR3 amino acids: CASSLGDRGGYGYTF. CDR3 sequence (DNA): TGTGCCAGCAGCTTAGGAGACAGGGGAGGCTATGGCTACACCTTC.

The V gene is TRBV4-3, the J gene TRBJ2-7; TRBD2 might be the D (5 bases). Trimming took 1 base from V and 4 from J, leaving 5 bases between them. The CDR3 is 12 amino acids. Germline-derived CDR1 and CDR2 are LGHNA and YSLEER. Here the CDR3 reads CASSQGGYEQYF. Here the CDR3 DNA reads TGCGCCAGCAGCCAAGGAGGGTACGAGCAGTACTTC.

In its sample, this clone was seen a few times. V and J are TRBV5-1 and TRBJ2-7, with TRBD1 matching over 9 bases. CDR3 length: 16 residues. The ends lost 4 bases at V and 2 bases at J; junction bases unmatched: 10. The germline gives CDR1 SGHRS, CDR2 YFSETQ. The CDR3 here is CASSMTGTGSAYEQYF. The CDR3 DNA follows: TGCGCCAGCAGCATGACCGGGACAGGGAGTGCCTACGAGCAGTACTTC.

V and J are TRBV25-1 and TRBJ1-1; D is unresolved. The CDR3 contains 14 residues. Trimming stripped 3 bases from V and 0 bases from J, with 8 bases between. Germline-derived CDR1 and CDR2 are MGHDK and SYGVNS. The CDR3: CASSDRVLNTEAFF. The CDR3 DNA is TGTGCCAGCAGTGACCGGGTCTTGAACACTGAAGCTTTCTTT. Supplemented by reference TRBV25-1 and TRBJ1-1, the full variable domain reads EADIYQTPRYLVIGTGKKITLECSQTMGHDKMYWYQQDPGMELHLIHYSYGVNSTEKGDLSSESTVSRIRTEHFPLTLESARPSHTSQYLCASSDRVLNTEAFFGQGTRLTVV.

The chain couples TRBV2 to TRBJ2-7; D is ambiguous. Germline assignment: CDR1 SNHLY and CDR2 FYNNEI. Trimming cost V 6 bases and J 6 bases, with 6 bases left between them. The CDR3 length is 10 residues. CDR3 region: CASRWSEQYF. CDR3 DNA: TGTGCCAGCAGATGGAGCGAGCAGTACTTC.